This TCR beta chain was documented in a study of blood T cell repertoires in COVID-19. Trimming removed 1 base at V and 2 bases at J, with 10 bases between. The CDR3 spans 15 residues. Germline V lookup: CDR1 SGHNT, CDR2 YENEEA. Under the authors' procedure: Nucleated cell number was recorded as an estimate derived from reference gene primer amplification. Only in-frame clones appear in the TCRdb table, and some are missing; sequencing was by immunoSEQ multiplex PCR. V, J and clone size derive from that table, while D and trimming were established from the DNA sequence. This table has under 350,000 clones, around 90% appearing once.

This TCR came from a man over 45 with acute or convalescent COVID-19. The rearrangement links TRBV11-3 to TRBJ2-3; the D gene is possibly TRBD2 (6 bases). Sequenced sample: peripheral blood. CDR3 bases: TGTGCCAGCAGCTTAGCCGGGGGTCCCACAGATACGCAGTATTTT. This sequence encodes CASSLAGGPTDTQYF. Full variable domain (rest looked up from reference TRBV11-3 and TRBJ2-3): EAGVVQSPRYKIIEKKQPVAFWCNPISGHNTLYWYLQNLGQGPELLIRYENEEAVDDSQLPKDRFSAERLKGVDSTLKIQPAELGDSAVYLCASSLAGGPTDTQYFGPGTRLTVL.